Below, 14 T cell receptor beta chains from the same sample are listed, as sequenced in a study of blood T cell repertoires in COVID-19. Assay used: immunoSEQ multiplex PCR; TCRdb lists only in-frame clones, some missing. This repertoire shows roughly 66,000 clones, about 90% found once; its top ten account for under 8.5%. The sample comprised peripheral blood. The source is a human donor in a cohort sampled during active COVID-19.

The genes are TRBV7-2 and TRBJ1-2; D might be TRBD1 (6 bases). Germline V CDR1 and CDR2: SGHTA, FQGNSA. This CDR3 has 17 amino acids. V was pared by 1 base and J by 2 bases, with 17 bases between. In nucleotides, the CDR3 is TGTGCCAGCAGCTTAGATGGACAGAGATTCATGAACTATGGCTACACCTTC. Translation gives CASSLDGQRFMNYGYTF.

This clone was recorded a few times. V usage is TRBV7-2 and J usage is TRBJ2-7, with D perhaps matching TRBD2 (6 bases). CDR1 is SGHTA and CDR2 is FQGNSA in the germline V gene. This CDR3 has 16 amino acids. Trimming shortened V by 1 base and J by 2 bases, and 15 bases separated the two germline ends. This chain's CDR3 is CASSLGWSGSTYEQYF. The CDR3 nucleotides are TGTGCCAGCAGCTTAGGCTGGAGCGGGTCGACCTACGAGCAGTACTTC.

V gene TRBV5-1 combines with J gene TRBJ2-5; D is perhaps TRBD2 (5 bases). The CDR3 is 16 residues long. The germline V gene has CDR1 SGHRS and CDR2 YFSETQ. V was clipped by 6 bases and J by 0 bases, with 18 bases between them. This CDR3 is CASMEFGNKNQETQYF. The CDR3 DNA reads TGCGCCAGCATGGAATTCGGGAACAAAAACCAAGAGACCCAGTACTTC. Variable domain in full (rest from reference TRBV5-1 and TRBJ2-5): KAGVTQTPRYLIKTRGQQVTLSCSPISGHRSVSWYQQTPGQGLQFLFEYFSETQRNKGNFPGRFSGRQFSNSRSEMNVSTLELGDSALYLCASMEFGNKNQETQYFGPGTRLLVL.

This chain joins TRBV7-2 and TRBJ1-2; D is possibly TRBD1 (6 bases). CDR3 length equals 15 residues. Per germline, CDR1 SGHTA and CDR2 FQGNSA. Trimming took off 2 bases at V and 6 bases at J, with 16 bases between the two ends. The CDR3 nucleotides are TGTGCCAGCAGCTTAATGAAACAGGGCTACCATGGCTACACCTTC. The encoded protein is CASSLMKQGYHGYTF.

V and J are TRBV30 and TRBJ2-7, with 8 positions matching TRBD1. V lost 1 base and J lost 3; bases outside the gene matches: 5. Germline CDR1 reads GTSNPN; CDR2 reads SVGIG (reference sequence). CDR3 size: 14 residues. The CDR3: CAWSGGTGNYEQYF. CDR3 nucleotides: TGTGCCTGGAGTGGCGGGACAGGCAACTACGAGCAGTACTTC.

The rearrangement links TRBV6-5 to TRBJ1-6; 10 nucleotides line up with TRBD1. Looked up from germline, CDR1 is MNHEY and CDR2 is SVGAGI. Unmatched junction bases numbered 5, after V lost 7 bases and J lost 8 bases. The CDR3 has 14 amino acids. The CDR3 bases are TGTGCCAGCACCGTGGACAGGGGGTATTCACCCCTCCACTTT. This sequence encodes CASTVDRGYSPLHF.

The V and J genes are TRBV21-1 and TRBJ2-1; the D segment call TRBD2 is taken from the table without a DNA check. TRBV21-1 is deemed a pseudogene. The CDR3 spans 14 residues. The CDR3 DNA is TGTGCCAGCTCCTTGGGGGGGCCAACGAATGAGCAGTTCTTC. It specifies CASSLGGPTNEQFF.

The V call is TRBV6-5, the J call TRBJ2-7; the D gene is possibly TRBD1 (6 bases). The CDR3 totals 14 residues. V gave up 5 bases and J gave up 2 bases, with 13 bases separating them. Germline V gene lookup returns CDR1 MNHEY and CDR2 SVGAGI. The CDR3 sequence: CASSRGSGAYEQYF. In nucleotides, the CDR3 is TGTGCCAGCAGTCGTGGGTCAGGGGCCTACGAGCAGTACTTC.

The rearrangement uses TRBV27 and TRBJ2-5, with 7 bases identical to TRBD2. J gave up 5 bases and V 8 bases, and 8 bases lay outside the gene matches. Per germline, CDR1 MNHEY and CDR2 SMNVEV (reference sequence). CDR3 length equals 13 residues. CDR3 sequence: CASRAGVGETQYF. CDR3 DNA: TGTGCCAGCCGGGCGGGAGTAGGGGAGACCCAGTACTTC.

The chain has TRBV5-1 and TRBJ1-1; 7 bases match TRBD1. V shed 5 bases and J 8 bases; nucleotides not matched to a gene: 15. The CDR3 loop spans 15 amino acids. Germline assignment: CDR1 SGHRS and CDR2 YFSETQ. CDR3 region: CASSKGTGTVPEAFF. CDR3 DNA: TGCGCCAGCAGTAAGGGAACCGGGACAGTGCCCGAAGCTTTCTTT.

This clone has only one observation. The rearrangement uses TRBV28 and TRBJ2-5, with D perhaps matching TRBD2 (5 bases). CDR1 and CDR2 (germline): MDHEN, SYDVKM. The germline V and J ends were trimmed by 4 bases and 5 bases, with 11 bases remaining between them. The CDR3 extends over 13 amino acids. CDR3 amino acids: CASSSTRRETQYF. In nucleotides, the CDR3 is TGTGCCAGCAGTTCGACGAGGAGGGAGACCCAGTACTTC.

V gene TRBV6-2 or TRBV6-3 combines with J gene TRBJ2-5, with D perhaps TRBD2 (6 bases). Germline loops: CDR1 MNHEY, CDR2 SVGEGT. V lost 5 bases and J 5 bases, leaving 18 bases between the germline ends. There are 15 residues in the CDR3. The CDR3 spells CASSRGGTGYETQYF. Written as DNA, the CDR3 is TGTGCCAGCAGTCGCGGAGGGACGGGGTACGAGACCCAGTACTTC.

The gene calls are TRBV2 and TRBJ2-5, with D hard to call. Per germline, CDR1 SNHLY and CDR2 FYNNEI. CDR3 size: 15 residues. Trimming pared 6 bases from V and 2 bases from J, leaving 16 bases between. In DNA, the CDR3 is TGTGCCAGCAGCGCGTTACTAACTACACAAGAGACCCAGTACTTC. It is translated as CASSALLTTQETQYF.

The chain links TRBV4-3 to TRBJ1-1, with TRBD1 matching 10 bases. The CDR3 is 17 amino acids. J was trimmed by 3 bases and V by 1 base; bases with no gene match: 8. Germline CDR1 LGHNA, CDR2 YSLEER. CDR3 sequence (DNA): TGCGCCAGCAGCCAAGTTTTAGGGACAGGGGTTGACACTGAAGCTTTCTTT. This translates into CASSQVLGTGVDTEAFF.